These 7 T cell receptor beta chains were all obtained from the same sample, sequenced in a study of CD8 T cells in Susac syndrome. The RNA input was roughly 0.45 to 1 ug, and it was reverse transcribed with random hexamers. TCRdb analysed the immunoSEQ multiplex PCR reads with MiXCR anew, one entry per CDR3 protein. There are some 100,000 distinct CDR3 sequences in the sample; over 90% occur only once, and more than 0.13% lies in the top ten. Sequencing input: CD4+ T cells from PBMCs. The receptors stem from a human donor in good health.

The rearrangement links TRBV7-6 to TRBJ2-5; D is undetermined. The CDR3 length is 13 residues. The germline V and J ends were trimmed by 8 bases and 2 bases, with 12 bases remaining between them. CDR1 SGHVS and CDR2 FNYEAQ come from the germline V gene. CDR3 protein: CASGRNQQETQYF. As DNA, the CDR3 is TGTGCCAGCGGGCGGAATCAACAAGAGACCCAGTACTTC.

The rearrangement links TRBV2 to TRBJ1-2; no firm D call. Germline CDR1 SNHLY, CDR2 FYNNEI. The CDR3 sequence is 11 residues long. Trimming removed 6 bases from V and 6 bases from J, with 8 bases in between. CDR3 DNA sequence: TGTGCCAGCAGGGACCGTCATGGCTACACCTTC. It encodes CASRDRHGYTF. The full variable domain, its missing parts supplied by reference TRBV2 and TRBJ1-2, is EPEVTQTPSHQVTQMGQEVILRCVPISNHLYFYWYRQILGQKVEFLVSFYNNEISEKSEIFDDQFSVERPDGSNFTLKIRSTKLEDSAMYFCASRDRHGYTFGSGTRLTVV.

The chain carries TRBV13 and TRBJ2-7, with 9 bases fitting TRBD2. The length of the CDR3 is 15 residues. Germline CDR1 reads PRHDT; CDR2 reads FYEKMQ (reference sequence). The V and J ends lost 5 bases and 7 bases, in that order; junction bases with no gene match: 12. The CDR3 DNA reads as TGTGCCAGCAGCCCAAGGCGGGGGGGCCCTGGGGAGCAGTACTTC. Residues: CASSPRRGGPGEQYF.

This chain uses TRBV30 with TRBJ2-1; TRBD2 matches 12 bases. The CDR3 runs to 12 residues. The germline gives CDR1 GTSNPN, CDR2 SVGIG (reference sequence). V was pared by 5 bases and J by 15 bases, with 8 bases of the junction left unmatched. CDR3 protein: CAWGGLAGIRFF. The CDR3 DNA is TGTGCCTGGGGCGGACTAGCGGGAATAAGGTTCTTC.

The rearrangement uses TRBV4-1 and TRBJ2-2; 7 bases match TRBD2. Trimming cost V 1 base and J 4 bases; bases outside gene matches: 9. From germline, CDR1 is MGHRA and CDR2 YSYEKL. This CDR3 comprises 17 residues. The CDR3 protein is CASSQVPGLVGTGELFF. The CDR3 coding sequence is TGCGCCAGCAGCCAAGTTCCCGGACTAGTGGGCACCGGGGAGCTGTTTTTT.

V gene TRBV19 combines with J gene TRBJ2-2; D is possibly TRBD1 (5 bases). The CDR3 is 12 residues long. Between the trimmed V and J ends, which lost 7 bases and 5 bases, there was a span of 8 bases. Germline V gene lookup returns CDR1 LNHDA and CDR2 SQIVND (reference sequence). CDR3 loop: CASTGSTGELFF. In nucleotides, the CDR3 is TGTGCCAGTACAGGGTCGACCGGGGAGCTGTTTTTT.

This chain uses TRBV9 with TRBJ1-2; D gene unclear. V lost 6 bases and J 8 bases, leaving 17 bases between the germline ends. The CDR3 is 13 residues long. CDR1 is SGDLS and CDR2 is YYNGEE in the germline V gene. In nucleotides, the CDR3 is TGTGCCAGCACCCCGGACGGAGGCGTAGGCTACACCTTC. This encodes CASTPDGGVGYTF.